This is a list of T cell receptor beta chains from one sample in a study of Ad26.COV2.S vaccination and SARS-CoV-2 variants. Clones were read by immunoSEQ multiplex PCR, and TCRdb kept only the in-frame ones, dropping some. The table lists some 240,000 clones, around 90% of them singletons. Sequencing used peripheral blood, obtained in a trial of Ad26.COV2.S vaccine versus placebo. The receptors were gathered from a person aged 18-65 years who received the Ad26.COV2.S COVID-19 vaccine or a placebo. CDR3s include the opening cysteine and the closing phenylalanine or tryptophan. D genes are given only for firm matches. Only some rows state a clone size, as once, few, many or a class for expanded clones.

cdr3_aa: CASSSKASFSNEKLFF
cdr3_nt: TGCGCCAGCAGCTCCAAGGCGTCCTTTTCTAATGAAAAACTGTTTTTT
v_call: TRBV4-3
clone_size: .
d_call: .
j_call: TRBJ1-4

cdr3_aa: CASSQERSHYGYTF
cdr3_nt: TGCGCCAGCAGCCAAGAGCGAAGCCACTATGGCTACACCTTC
v_call: TRBV4-3
clone_size: .
d_call: .
j_call: TRBJ1-2

cdr3_aa: CASSIAGAYNEQFF
cdr3_nt: TGTGCCAGTAGTATAGCGGGAGCCTACAATGAGCAGTTCTTC
v_call: TRBV19
clone_size: .
d_call: .
j_call: TRBJ2-1

cdr3_aa: CASSPTFRGSGNTIYF
cdr3_nt: TGTGCCAGCAGTCCGACATTTAGGGGTTCTGGAAACACCATATATTTT
v_call: TRBV5-4
clone_size: .
d_call: .
j_call: TRBJ1-3

cdr3_aa: CASSDQTGPAKNIQYF
cdr3_nt: TGCGCCAGCAGCGACCAGACAGGGCCCGCCAAAAACATTCAGTACTTC
v_call: TRBV5-1
clone_size: .
d_call: TRBD1
j_call: TRBJ2-4

cdr3_aa: CASPEAGQGNYEQFF
cdr3_nt: TGTGCCAGCCCAGAAGCGGGGCAGGGGAACTATGAGCAGTTCTTC
v_call: TRBV6-8
clone_size: .
d_call: .
j_call: TRBJ2-1

cdr3_aa: CASSVTGEGQPQHF
cdr3_nt: TGTGCCAGCAGCGTTACAGGGGAAGGTCAGCCCCAGCATTTT
v_call: TRBV11-2
clone_size: .
d_call: TRBD1
j_call: TRBJ1-5

cdr3_aa: CSASPSIFYNEQFF
cdr3_nt: TGCAGTGCTAGTCCGTCTATTTTTTACAATGAGCAGTTCTTC
v_call: TRBV20-1
clone_size: .
d_call: .
j_call: TRBJ2-1

cdr3_aa: CATSDYGGRDTDTQYF
cdr3_nt: TGTGCCACCAGTGATTATGGGGGGCGCGACACAGATACGCAGTATTTT
v_call: TRBV24-1
clone_size: .
d_call: .
j_call: TRBJ2-3

cdr3_aa: CATSSELSYNEQFF
cdr3_nt: TGTGCCACCAGCTCGGAACTTTCTTACAATGAGCAGTTCTTC
v_call: TRBV15
clone_size: .
d_call: .
j_call: TRBJ2-1

cdr3_aa: CASSLVGTGGTDTQYF
cdr3_nt: TGTGCTAGCAGCTTAGTTGGGACGGGGGGCACAGATACGCAGTATTTT
v_call: TRBV7-7
clone_size: .
d_call: .
j_call: TRBJ2-3

cdr3_aa: CASREQGKGNQPQHF
cdr3_nt: TGTGCCAGCAGAGAACAGGGCAAAGGGAATCAGCCCCAGCATTTT
v_call: TRBV19
clone_size: .
d_call: .
j_call: TRBJ1-5

cdr3_aa: CASRRDSPLNTGELFF
cdr3_nt: TGTGCCAGCAGACGGGACAGCCCCCTGAACACCGGGGAGCTGTTTTTT
v_call: TRBV6-4
clone_size: .
d_call: TRBD1
j_call: TRBJ2-2

cdr3_aa: CASSLSPGASGYTDTQYF
cdr3_nt: TGTGCCAGCAGTTTATCCCCGGGGGCTAGCGGATACACAGATACGCAGTATTTT
v_call: TRBV27
clone_size: .
d_call: .
j_call: TRBJ2-3

cdr3_aa: CASSVDGTSGSSYNEQFF
cdr3_nt: TGTGCCAGCAGCGTAGACGGGACTAGCGGAAGCTCCTACAATGAGCAGTTCTTC
v_call: TRBV9
clone_size: .
d_call: TRBD2
j_call: TRBJ2-1

cdr3_aa: CASSLEGPAVSTDTQYF
cdr3_nt: TGTGCCAGCAGCCTCGAAGGCCCGGCGGTGAGCACAGATACGCAGTATTTT
v_call: TRBV4-2
clone_size: .
d_call: .
j_call: TRBJ2-3

cdr3_aa: CASSPDGGLTGELFF
cdr3_nt: TGTGCCAGCAGCCCAGACGGGGGGTTGACCGGGGAGCTGTTTTTT
v_call: TRBV7-9
clone_size: .
d_call: TRBD2
j_call: TRBJ2-2

cdr3_aa: CASRPFRATNEKLFF
cdr3_nt: TGTGCCAGCAGACCCTTCAGGGCAACTAATGAAAAACTGTTTTTT
v_call: TRBV6-5
clone_size: .
d_call: .
j_call: TRBJ1-4

cdr3_aa: CASSLVKVRHHEQFF
cdr3_nt: TGTGCCAGCAGCTTAGTTAAGGTTCGGCACCATGAGCAGTTCTTC
v_call: TRBV7-2
clone_size: .
d_call: .
j_call: TRBJ2-1

cdr3_aa: CASSLGRAYEQYF
cdr3_nt: TGTGCCAGCAGCTTAGGCAGGGCGTACGAGCAGTACTTC
v_call: TRBV7-9
clone_size: .
d_call: .
j_call: TRBJ2-7

cdr3_aa: CASSSYENNEQFF
cdr3_nt: TGTGCCAGCAGCTCTTACGAAAACAATGAGCAGTTCTTC
v_call: TRBV11-1
clone_size: .
d_call: .
j_call: TRBJ2-1

cdr3_aa: CASSPGVYEYF
cdr3_nt: TGTGCCAGCAGCCCGGGAGTGTATGAGTACTTC
v_call: TRBV3-1/TRBV3-2
clone_size: .
d_call: .
j_call: TRBJ2-5

cdr3_aa: CASSLEQLSTDTQYF
cdr3_nt: TGCGCCAGCAGCTTGGAGCAGCTTAGCACAGATACGCAGTATTTT
v_call: TRBV5-1
clone_size: .
d_call: .
j_call: TRBJ2-3

cdr3_aa: CASSLWQPYEQYF
cdr3_nt: TGCGCCAGCAGCTTGTGGCAGCCCTACGAGCAGTACTTC
v_call: TRBV5-1
clone_size: .
d_call: .
j_call: TRBJ2-7

cdr3_aa: CASSHPSWTSGSSYNEQFF
cdr3_nt: TGTGCCAGCAGCCACCCTTCCTGGACTAGCGGAAGCTCCTACAATGAGCAGTTCTTC
v_call: TRBV4-2
clone_size: .
d_call: TRBD2
j_call: TRBJ2-1

cdr3_aa: CASSYSPGATEAFF
cdr3_nt: TGTGCCAGCAGTTACTCTCCAGGGGCCACTGAAGCTTTCTTT
v_call: TRBV6-5
clone_size: many
d_call: .
j_call: TRBJ1-1

cdr3_aa: CASSLIGGSNTGELFF
cdr3_nt: TGTGCCAGCAGCTTAATCGGGGGCTCGAACACCGGGGAGCTGTTTTTT
v_call: TRBV7-3
clone_size: .
d_call: .
j_call: TRBJ2-2

cdr3_aa: CASSYYDPYEQYF
cdr3_nt: TGTGCCAGCAGTTACTACGATCCCTACGAGCAGTACTTC
v_call: TRBV6-7
clone_size: .
d_call: .
j_call: TRBJ2-7

cdr3_aa: CASSSRTGVWYEQYF
cdr3_nt: TGTGCCAGCAGCTCAAGGACAGGGGTGTGGTACGAGCAGTACTTC
v_call: TRBV5-5
clone_size: .
d_call: TRBD1
j_call: TRBJ2-7

cdr3_aa: CASSRDNMNTEAFF
cdr3_nt: TGCGCCAGCAGCCGGGACAACATGAACACTGAAGCTTTCTTT
v_call: TRBV5-1
clone_size: .
d_call: .
j_call: TRBJ1-1

cdr3_aa: CASSTGGSTEAFF
cdr3_nt: TGTGCCAGCTCCACGGGGGGGAGCACTGAAGCTTTCTTT
v_call: TRBV18
clone_size: .
d_call: .
j_call: TRBJ1-1

cdr3_aa: CASSFDYEQYF
cdr3_nt: TGTGCCAGCAGCTTTGACTACGAGCAGTACTTC
v_call: TRBV11-2
clone_size: few
d_call: .
j_call: TRBJ2-7

cdr3_aa: CASRLGGYTF
cdr3_nt: TGTGCAAGTCGCTTAGGTGGCTACACCTTC
v_call: TRBV12-2
clone_size: .
d_call: .
j_call: TRBJ1-2

cdr3_aa: CASSYYPSGGGELFF
cdr3_nt: TGTGCCAGCAGTTACTATCCTAGCGGGGGCGGGGAGCTGTTTTTT
v_call: TRBV6-5
clone_size: .
d_call: TRBD2
j_call: TRBJ2-2

cdr3_aa: CASSPTGGGPDTQYF
cdr3_nt: TGTGCCAGCAGCCCGACCGGGGGGGGTCCAGATACGCAGTATTTT
v_call: TRBV11-2
clone_size: once
d_call: TRBD2
j_call: TRBJ2-3

cdr3_aa: CASSQDDSGGARETQYF
cdr3_nt: TGCGCCAGCAGCCAAGACGATAGCGGGGGGGCTAGAGAGACCCAGTACTTC
v_call: TRBV4-1
clone_size: once
d_call: TRBD2
j_call: TRBJ2-5

cdr3_aa: CASSPYVTGQPRNEKLFF
cdr3_nt: TGTGCCAGCAGTCCCTACGTGACTGGACAGCCGCGTAATGAAAAACTGTTTTTT
v_call: TRBV27
clone_size: .
d_call: .
j_call: TRBJ1-4

cdr3_aa: CASSSLGGFPPDTQYF
cdr3_nt: TGTGCCAGCAGCTCCCTAGGGGGGTTCCCCCCAGATACGCAGTATTTT
v_call: TRBV9
clone_size: .
d_call: .
j_call: TRBJ2-3

cdr3_aa: CATSRDESPNYGYTF
cdr3_nt: TGTGCCACCAGCAGAGATGAATCCCCGAACTATGGCTACACCTTC
v_call: TRBV15
clone_size: .
d_call: .
j_call: TRBJ1-2

cdr3_aa: CASSHRYSRMGHSKVNEQFF
cdr3_nt: TGTGCCAGCAGTCATCGTTACTCCCGGATGGGGCATTCTAAGGTCAATGAGCAGTTCTTC
v_call: TRBV6-6
clone_size: .
d_call: .
j_call: TRBJ2-1